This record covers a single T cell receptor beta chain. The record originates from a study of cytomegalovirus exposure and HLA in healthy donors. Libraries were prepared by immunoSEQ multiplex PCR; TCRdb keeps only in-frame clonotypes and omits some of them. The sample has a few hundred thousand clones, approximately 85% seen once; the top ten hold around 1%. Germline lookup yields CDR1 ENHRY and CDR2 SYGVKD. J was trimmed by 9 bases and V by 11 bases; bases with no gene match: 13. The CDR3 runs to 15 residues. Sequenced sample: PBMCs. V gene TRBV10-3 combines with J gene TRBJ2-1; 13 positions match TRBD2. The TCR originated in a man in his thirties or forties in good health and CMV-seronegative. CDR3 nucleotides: TGTGCCGTCGCCGAAACTAGCGGGGGGGCTGGTGAGCAGTTCTTC. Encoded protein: CAVAETSGGAGEQFF.